These 8 T cell receptor beta chains originate from one sample sequenced in a study of blood T cell repertoires in COVID-19. The assay was immunoSEQ multiplex PCR, and TCRdb's table has in-frame clones only and misses some. The repertoire holds about 80,000 clones, around four fifths seen once, with 8.5% to 10% in the top ten. Sequencing used peripheral blood. The receptor source for this set is a human donor in a cohort sampled during active COVID-19.

This clone was seen a handful of times. The chain carries TRBV2 and TRBJ1-1, with D maybe TRBD1 (5 bases). Germline V gene lookup returns CDR1 SNHLY and CDR2 FYNNEI. The CDR3 totals 14 residues. Trimming stripped 4 bases from V and 4 bases from J, with 13 bases between. The CDR3 nucleotides are TGTGCCAGCAGTGTGGCGGGACGAGGCACTGAAGCTTTCTTT. This codes for CASSVAGRGTEAFF.

This chain links TRBV6-2 or TRBV6-3 with TRBJ2-1; a weak D match, TRBD1 (6 bases). Germline-derived CDR1 and CDR2 are MNHEY and SVGEGT. Trimming removed 4 bases at V and 2 bases at J, with 15 bases between. This CDR3 is built from 16 residues. CDR3 nucleotide sequence: TGTGCCAGCAGTTCCCCCGGGACATCCCCCTACAATGAGCAGTTCTTC. Amino acid sequence: CASSSPGTSPYNEQFF.

This sequence joins TRBV29-1 and TRBJ2-1; 7 bases match TRBD1. The length of the CDR3 is 13 residues. Germline-derived CDR1 and CDR2 are SQVTM and ANQGSEA. The V gene end was trimmed by 4 bases and the J gene end by 5 bases; junction bases not matched to a gene: 5. CDR3 protein: CSVAGTADNEQFF. The DNA for the CDR3 is TGCAGCGTTGCCGGGACAGCGGACAATGAGCAGTTCTTC.

The chain is built from TRBV10-1 and TRBJ2-3; 9 bases are shared with TRBD2. After removal of 0 bases from V and 7 bases from J, the junction contained 5 bases not matched to a gene. Germline lookup yields CDR1 WNHNN and CDR2 SYGVQD (reference sequence). The CDR3 sequence is 15 residues long. CDR3 sequence reads: CASSESAGGPHTQYF. The CDR3 DNA reads as TGCGCCAGCAGTGAGTCGGCGGGAGGGCCTCATACGCAGTATTTT.

The rearrangement uses TRBV18 and TRBJ1-1; 8 positions agree with TRBD1. This CDR3 contains 15 residues. Germline CDR1 and CDR2: KGHSH and LQKENI. Germline trimming cut 4 bases from V and 6 bases from J; bases unmatched to any gene: 10. CDR3 sequence reads: CASSLTQGGEAEAFF. The CDR3 DNA follows: TGTGCCAGCTCACTAACACAGGGGGGCGAGGCTGAAGCTTTCTTT.

J is TRBJ1-2 and V is TRBV6-5, with a tentative D call TRBD1 (6 bases). CDR1 is MNHEY and CDR2 is SVGAGI in the germline V gene. This CDR3 comprises 13 residues. Deletions cut 6 bases from V and 8 bases from J, with 16 bases between. DNA of the CDR3: TGTGCCAGCAGCCCACAGGGCAATAAGGGCTACACCTTC. As protein: CASSPQGNKGYTF.

The V gene is TRBV6-4, the J gene TRBJ1-6; 9 positions match TRBD1. Looked up from germline, CDR1 is MRHNA and CDR2 is SNTAGT. This CDR3 has 14 residues. The J segment lost 9 bases and the V segment lost 0 bases, leaving 0 bases of the junction unmatched. This CDR3 reads CASSDSTGGSPLHF. The CDR3 bases are TGTGCCAGCAGTGACTCGACAGGGGGTTCACCCCTCCACTTT.

The V call is TRBV9, the J call TRBJ1-4; 8 bases are a match to TRBD1. The J segment lost 7 bases and the V segment lost 3 bases, leaving 5 bases of the junction unmatched. The CDR3 runs to 14 residues. The germline V gene has CDR1 SGDLS and CDR2 YYNGEE. The CDR3 region has the DNA TGTGCCAGCAGCGCGCCGGGACAGGTTGAAAAACTGTTTTTT. Its protein is CASSAPGQVEKLFF. The full variable domain, its missing parts supplied by reference TRBV9 and TRBJ1-4, is DSGVTQTPKHLITATGQRVTLRCSPRSGDLSVYWYQQSLDQGLQFLIQYYNGEERAKGNILERFSAQQFPDLHSELNLSSLELGDSALYFCASSAPGQVEKLFFGSGTQLSVL.